Listed below are T cell receptor beta chains from one sample, sequenced in a study of blood T cell repertoires in COVID-19. Assay used: immunoSEQ multiplex PCR; TCRdb lists only in-frame clones, some missing. The data contain over 25,000 clones, around 90% of them singletons. Sequencing used peripheral blood. The receptor set was obtained from a man between 65 and 80 years old with active or convalescent COVID-19. The CDR3 runs from the conserved cysteine through the conserved F or W. Each record gives: V gene, J gene, clone size, D gene, CDR3 protein, CDR3 DNA. The D gene is left open where the match is weak. Clone size is not always given. Where it is, it says once, few, many or a class for expanded clones.

v_gene: TRBV29-1; j_gene: TRBJ1-1; abundance: few; d_gene: TRBD1; CDR3aa: CSVAGTGATEAFF; CDR3nt: TGCAGCGTTGCCGGGACAGGGGCGACTGAAGCTTTCTTT
v_gene: TRBV12-3/TRBV12-4; j_gene: TRBJ2-7; abundance: .; d_gene: TRBD1; CDR3aa: CASSMTGYAEQYF; CDR3nt: TGTGCCAGCAGTATGACAGGGTATGCCGAGCAGTACTTC
v_gene: TRBV9; j_gene: TRBJ1-3; abundance: .; d_gene: .; CDR3aa: CASSEGDVGNTIYF; CDR3nt: TGTGCCAGCAGTGAGGGGGATGTAGGAAACACCATATATTTT
v_gene: TRBV27; j_gene: TRBJ1-5; abundance: .; d_gene: TRBD1; CDR3aa: CASSFGTGRRDQPQHF; CDR3nt: TGTGCCAGCAGTTTCGGGACAGGGAGGAGAGATCAGCCCCAGCATTTT
v_gene: TRBV9; j_gene: TRBJ1-1; abundance: .; d_gene: .; CDR3aa: CASSGEGLATEAFF; CDR3nt: TGTGCCAGCAGCGGGGAGGGGCTTGCGACTGAAGCTTTCTTT
v_gene: TRBV28; j_gene: TRBJ1-2; abundance: .; d_gene: .; CDR3aa: CASSFGTSNYGYTF; CDR3nt: TGTGCCAGCAGTTTTGGGACATCTAACTATGGCTACACCTTC
v_gene: TRBV30; j_gene: TRBJ1-2; abundance: .; d_gene: TRBD1; CDR3aa: CAWSAGTGRNGYTF; CDR3nt: TGTGCCTGGAGTGCAGGGACAGGGAGGAATGGCTACACCTTC
v_gene: TRBV27; j_gene: TRBJ1-1; abundance: .; d_gene: .; CDR3aa: CASMRRGSMDTEAFF; CDR3nt: TGTGCCAGCATGAGAAGGGGGTCGATGGATACTGAAGCTTTCTTT
v_gene: TRBV6-5; j_gene: TRBJ1-2; abundance: .; d_gene: TRBD1; CDR3aa: CASRRPGQGDYGYTF; CDR3nt: TGTGCCAGCAGACGACCGGGACAGGGGGACTATGGCTACACCTTC
v_gene: TRBV7-7; j_gene: TRBJ2-7; abundance: .; d_gene: TRBD1; CDR3aa: CASSLRQGGSYEQYF; CDR3nt: TGTGCCAGCAGCCTTCGACAGGGGGGCTCCTACGAGCAGTACTTC
v_gene: TRBV5-1; j_gene: TRBJ2-1; abundance: .; d_gene: TRBD2; CDR3aa: CASATSGTYNEQFF; CDR3nt: TGCGCCAGCGCCACTAGCGGGACCTACAATGAGCAGTTCTTC
v_gene: TRBV5-4; j_gene: TRBJ1-2; abundance: few; d_gene: TRBD1; CDR3aa: CASSAGQGAASDGYTF; CDR3nt: TGTGCCAGCAGCGCGGGACAGGGGGCCGCCTCTGATGGCTACACCTTC
v_gene: TRBV30; j_gene: TRBJ2-6; abundance: .; d_gene: .; CDR3aa: CAWTPGSWANVLTF; CDR3nt: TGTGCCTGGACCCCGGGGAGTTGGGCCAACGTCCTGACTTTC
v_gene: TRBV6-5; j_gene: TRBJ1-1; abundance: .; d_gene: TRBD1; CDR3aa: CASSIGTGTETEAFF; CDR3nt: TGTGCCAGCAGCATCGGGACAGGGACGGAGACTGAAGCTTTCTTT
v_gene: TRBV2; j_gene: TRBJ2-4; abundance: .; d_gene: TRBD1; CDR3aa: CASSMAGGTKNIQYF; CDR3nt: TGTGCCAGCAGTATGGCAGGGGGTACCAAAAACATTCAGTACTTC
v_gene: TRBV19; j_gene: TRBJ2-4; abundance: .; d_gene: TRBD2; CDR3aa: CASSNAAGVNIQYF; CDR3nt: TGTGCCAGTAGTAATGCGGCGGGAGTGAACATTCAGTACTTC
v_gene: TRBV7-9; j_gene: TRBJ2-7; abundance: few; d_gene: .; CDR3aa: CASSGIGATYEQYF; CDR3nt: TGTGCCAGCAGCGGAATAGGGGCGACCTACGAGCAGTACTTC
v_gene: TRBV10-3; j_gene: TRBJ2-3; abundance: .; d_gene: .; CDR3aa: CAISESIGGSGTDTQYF; CDR3nt: TGTGCCATCAGTGAGTCGATTGGAGGGTCGGGCACAGATACGCAGTATTTT
v_gene: TRBV12-5; j_gene: TRBJ2-3; abundance: .; d_gene: TRBD1; CDR3aa: CASGLTGGNTDTQYF; CDR3nt: TGTGCTAGTGGCCTGACAGGGGGCAACACAGATACGCAGTATTTT
v_gene: TRBV5-6; j_gene: TRBJ2-3; abundance: .; d_gene: .; CDR3aa: CASSSGLPTDTQYF; CDR3nt: TGTGCCAGCAGCTCGGGACTGCCCACAGATACGCAGTATTTT
v_gene: TRBV10-3; j_gene: TRBJ1-4; abundance: once; d_gene: .; CDR3aa: CAISGGPGEKLFF; CDR3nt: TGTGCCATCAGTGGGGGGCCCGGTGAAAAACTGTTTTTT
v_gene: TRBV24-1; j_gene: TRBJ2-1; abundance: .; d_gene: TRBD1; CDR3aa: CATSDPVGTGDYNEQFF; CDR3nt: TGTGCCACCAGTGATCCCGTTGGGACAGGGGATTACAATGAGCAGTTCTTC
v_gene: TRBV24-1; j_gene: TRBJ2-3; abundance: .; d_gene: TRBD1; CDR3aa: CATSSGQGASTDTQYF; CDR3nt: TGTGCCACCAGTTCGGGACAGGGGGCGAGCACAGATACGCAGTATTTT
v_gene: TRBV2; j_gene: TRBJ2-1; abundance: .; d_gene: .; CDR3aa: CASRLGTAEDEQFF; CDR3nt: TGTGCCAGCAGGCTCGGGACTGCCGAGGATGAGCAGTTCTTC
v_gene: TRBV19; j_gene: TRBJ1-2; abundance: once; d_gene: TRBD1; CDR3aa: CASRPEEGAWGYTF; CDR3nt: TGTGCCAGTAGGCCCGAAGAGGGGGCTTGGGGCTACACCTTC
v_gene: TRBV6-2/TRBV6-3; j_gene: TRBJ2-1; abundance: .; d_gene: TRBD2; CDR3aa: CASSGTSGMYGGNEQFF; CDR3nt: TGTGCCAGCAGTGGGACTAGCGGGATGTACGGTGGGAATGAGCAGTTCTTC
v_gene: TRBV11-2; j_gene: TRBJ2-1; abundance: .; d_gene: TRBD2; CDR3aa: CASSSRLAAHEQFF; CDR3nt: TGTGCCAGCAGCTCCCGACTAGCCGCCCATGAGCAGTTCTTC
v_gene: TRBV6-5; j_gene: TRBJ2-1; abundance: .; d_gene: .; CDR3aa: CASRRRDSSYNEQFF; CDR3nt: TGTGCCAGCAGGCGACGGGACTCCTCCTACAATGAGCAGTTCTTC
v_gene: TRBV3-1/TRBV3-2; j_gene: TRBJ2-1; abundance: .; d_gene: TRBD2; CDR3aa: CASSPGLALGEQFF; CDR3nt: TGTGCCAGCAGCCCGGGACTAGCCTTGGGGGAGCAGTTCTTC
v_gene: TRBV7-8; j_gene: TRBJ2-1; abundance: .; d_gene: TRBD2; CDR3aa: CASSLVSGTSGSTEFF; CDR3nt: TGTGCCAGCAGCTTAGTATCCGGGACTAGCGGGAGCACAGAGTTCTTC
v_gene: TRBV12-3/TRBV12-4; j_gene: TRBJ1-1; abundance: .; d_gene: .; CDR3aa: CASSLGLLYAAFF; CDR3nt: TGTGCCAGCAGTTTAGGTCTACTCTACGCAGCTTTCTTT
v_gene: TRBV4-1; j_gene: TRBJ1-1; abundance: .; d_gene: .; CDR3aa: CASSGNTEAFF; CDR3nt: TGCGCCAGCTCAGGGAACACTGAAGCTTTCTTT
v_gene: TRBV6-5; j_gene: TRBJ1-1; abundance: .; d_gene: .; CDR3aa: CASSYFGGGGSEAFF; CDR3nt: TGTGCCAGCAGTTACTTCGGGGGAGGAGGGTCTGAAGCTTTCTTT
v_gene: TRBV3-1/TRBV3-2; j_gene: TRBJ1-5; abundance: .; d_gene: .; CDR3aa: CASSPAGATQPQHF; CDR3nt: TGTGCCAGCAGCCCTGCAGGGGCCACTCAGCCCCAGCATTTT
v_gene: TRBV5-4; j_gene: TRBJ1-1; abundance: .; d_gene: TRBD1; CDR3aa: CASSSPGQGDTEAFF; CDR3nt: TGTGCCAGCAGCTCCCCGGGACAGGGAGACACTGAAGCTTTCTTT
v_gene: TRBV7-2; j_gene: TRBJ2-1; abundance: .; d_gene: TRBD2; CDR3aa: CASSFSGGDYNEQFF; CDR3nt: TGTGCCAGCAGCTTTAGCGGGGGGGATTACAATGAGCAGTTCTTC
v_gene: TRBV2; j_gene: TRBJ1-4; abundance: .; d_gene: .; CDR3aa: CASSEEGAGGLFF; CDR3nt: TGTGCCAGCAGTGAAGAGGGAGCCGGGGGACTGTTTTTT
v_gene: TRBV11-2; j_gene: TRBJ1-1; abundance: .; d_gene: .; CDR3aa: CASSGQMNTEAFF; CDR3nt: TGTGCCAGCAGTGGACAGATGAACACTGAAGCTTTCTTT
v_gene: TRBV6-1; j_gene: TRBJ2-2; abundance: .; d_gene: TRBD2; CDR3aa: CASSEDLVTSANTGELFF; CDR3nt: TGTGCCAGCAGTGAAGACCTAGTCACTAGCGCGAACACCGGGGAGCTGTTTTTT
v_gene: TRBV5-1; j_gene: TRBJ2-1; abundance: .; d_gene: TRBD2; CDR3aa: CASRRVGGGTYNEQFF; CDR3nt: TGCGCCAGCAGACGGGTCGGCGGGGGAACCTACAATGAGCAGTTCTTC
v_gene: TRBV27; j_gene: TRBJ2-1; abundance: once; d_gene: TRBD2; CDR3aa: CASSFYQAGVGYNEQFF; CDR3nt: TGTGCCAGCAGTTTCTATCAAGCGGGAGTAGGGTACAATGAGCAGTTCTTC
v_gene: TRBV7-2; j_gene: TRBJ1-5; abundance: .; d_gene: TRBD1; CDR3aa: CASSSGQGDGQPQHF; CDR3nt: TGTGCCAGCAGCTCTGGACAGGGGGACGGTCAGCCCCAGCATTTT
v_gene: TRBV5-1; j_gene: TRBJ2-7; abundance: .; d_gene: .; CDR3aa: CASSVGVGESRAITTGQYF; CDR3nt: TGCGCCAGCAGCGTTGGCGTAGGTGAGAGCAGGGCCATCACGACGGGGCAGTACTTC
v_gene: TRBV5-1; j_gene: TRBJ2-1; abundance: .; d_gene: TRBD2; CDR3aa: CASSFSGASVGNEQFF; CDR3nt: TGCGCCAGCAGCTTTAGCGGGGCGAGCGTGGGGAATGAGCAGTTCTTC
v_gene: TRBV5-5; j_gene: TRBJ2-7; abundance: once; d_gene: .; CDR3aa: CASTPGQGFFEQYF; CDR3nt: TGTGCCAGCACTCCGGGTCAGGGGTTTTTCGAGCAGTACTTC
v_gene: TRBV6-5; j_gene: TRBJ1-1; abundance: .; d_gene: TRBD1; CDR3aa: CASNRGGGENTEAFF; CDR3nt: TGTGCCAGCAATCGAGGAGGGGGCGAGAACACTGAAGCTTTCTTT
v_gene: TRBV6-2/TRBV6-3; j_gene: TRBJ2-4; abundance: .; d_gene: .; CDR3aa: CASSNGLAKNIQYF; CDR3nt: TGTGCCAGCAGCAACGGACTAGCCAAAAACATTCAGTACTTC
v_gene: TRBV6-1; j_gene: TRBJ2-2; abundance: .; d_gene: .; CDR3aa: CASSDQRDGGYVYTGELFF; CDR3nt: TGTGCCAGCAGTGATCAAAGGGACGGAGGGTATGTGTACACCGGGGAGCTGTTTTTT
v_gene: TRBV7-5; j_gene: TRBJ2-5; abundance: .; d_gene: .; CDR3aa: CARSPRPKSSRVTQYF; CDR3nt: TGTGCCAGAAGTCCTAGACCGAAGAGCTCCCGGGTGACCCAGTACTTC
v_gene: TRBV6-5; j_gene: TRBJ1-6; abundance: .; d_gene: .; CDR3aa: CASSRYNSPLHF; CDR3nt: TGTGCCAGCAGTCGGTATAATTCACCCCTCCACTTT
v_gene: TRBV19; j_gene: TRBJ2-5; abundance: .; d_gene: .; CDR3aa: CASSSRGETQYF; CDR3nt: TGTGCCAGTAGTTCGAGGGGGGAGACCCAGTACTTC
v_gene: TRBV2; j_gene: TRBJ1-2; abundance: .; d_gene: .; CDR3aa: CASSEASDRVYGYTF; CDR3nt: TGTGCCAGCAGTGAAGCGTCGGACAGAGTTTATGGCTACACCTTC
v_gene: TRBV18; j_gene: TRBJ2-2; abundance: .; d_gene: .; CDR3aa: CASSADRYPTGELFF; CDR3nt: TGTGCCAGCTCAGCAGACAGATACCCAACCGGGGAGCTGTTTTTT